This T cell receptor (beta chain) was profiled in a study of monozygotic twins with inflammatory bowel disease. Findings and limits, study-wide: IBD patients carried less diverse TCRbeta repertoires (inverse Simpson) than healthy co-twins.

UMIs containing a 6-nucleotide sample barcode were added via template switching. Nested PCRs of about 17 and 10 cycles, two in total, were run on TCRalpha and TCRbeta cDNA. TCRdb processed the 5' RACE reads again and assigns one entry to each CDR3 protein, with no DNA. The sample has 300,000 to 400,000 distinct CDR3 sequences. About this clonotype itself: The target antigen is unknown.

The CDR3 contains 13 residues. Germline-derived CDR1 and CDR2 are DFQATT and SNEGSKA (reference sequence). Sequencing was performed on blood. The chain has TRBV20-1 and TRBJ1-1; TCRdb returns TRBD1, unconfirmable since there is no DNA. The clonotype comes from a human donor with ulcerative colitis or Crohn's disease, or a healthy co-twin of an affected twin (not recorded which). The CDR3 here is CSADRDRNTEAFF.